This paragraph covers one T cell receptor (beta chain) sequence. The antigen is not known. A read error may account for a junction end that differs from germline. TCRdb keeps only in-frame clones here, not all; method: immunoSEQ multiplex PCR. Found here are 23,000 or so clones, nearly 85% of them singletons; the top ten hold about 12%. The V gene's germline CDR1 is MNHEY and CDR2 SVGEGT. The CDR3 is 15 amino acids. The entry originates in a study of T cells in tumors after PD-1 blockade. Study background: During anti-PD-1 treatment, some patients continued daily vismodegib 150 mg.

Regarding the study as a whole: Some novel exhausted tumor clones appeared in pre-treatment blood, suggesting peripheral recruitment.

The clonotype originates from a human donor with basal cell carcinoma. Material: PBMCs, obtained after anti-PD-1 treatment. V gene TRBV6-2 or TRBV6-3 combines with J gene TRBJ2-7; 8 bases map to TRBD2. CDR3 nucleotide sequence: TGTGCCAGCAGTGACCCATCGGGGGGGCTGGCCCTAATGCTCTTC. It codes for CASSDPSGGLALMLF.